The 2 T cell receptor beta chains listed next were all sequenced from one sample in a study of CD8 T cells in Susac syndrome. RNA, at about 0.45 to 1 ug, was reverse transcribed with random hexamers. TCRdb reanalysed the immunoSEQ multiplex PCR reads using MiXCR and keeps one entry per CDR3 protein. The data contain some 190,000 distinct CDR3 sequences, under 95% of them seen just once; the ten biggest clones take up around 0.096%. The sequencing input was CD4+ T cells from PBMCs. The receptors come from a human donor in good health.

The genes are TRBV29-1 and TRBJ2-7, with D hard to call. Germline assignment: CDR1 SQVTM and CDR2 ANQGSEA. V dropped 5 bases and J dropped 1 base, with 12 bases sitting between them. The CDR3 runs 13 residues. CDR3 residues: CSVQRTVSYEQYF. The CDR3 nucleotides are TGCAGCGTTCAACGGACCGTATCCTACGAGCAGTACTTC.

This chain's CDR3 is CSAMGRGVYNEQFF. CDR3 coding DNA: TGCAGTGCTATGGGGCGGGGGGTCTACAATGAGCAGTTCTTC. The rearrangement links TRBV20-1 to TRBJ2-1; 8 positions match TRBD2. The CDR3 has 14 residues. Unmatched junction bases numbered 5, after V lost 4 bases and J lost 3 bases. Germline V gene lookup returns CDR1 DFQATT and CDR2 SNEGSKA (reference sequence).